Each of the 2 T cell receptor beta chains below was sequenced from the same sample in a study of blood T cell repertoires in COVID-19. Sequencing was performed with immunoSEQ multiplex PCR; in TCRdb, only in-frame clones are kept and a portion is missing. This sample has 50,000 to 75,000 clones, with 89% found just once. The sequencing input was peripheral blood. All receptors derive from a man in his 60s with acute or convalescent COVID-19.

V and J are TRBV5-4 and TRBJ1-1, with 11 nucleotides matching TRBD1. Losses at the gene ends were 4 bases for V and 4 bases for J; bases not matched to a gene: 9. Per germline, CDR1 SGHNT and CDR2 YYREEE (reference sequence). The CDR3 is 16 amino acids. The DNA for the CDR3 is TGTGCCAGCAGCGACCGGGACAGGGGGGTTTTCACTGAAGCTTTCTTT. Its protein is CASSDRDRGVFTEAFF.

The chain combines TRBV30 with TRBJ1-1, with D perhaps matching TRBD1 (5 bases). Trimming removed 0 bases from V and 6 bases from J, with 11 bases in between. This CDR3 has 13 residues. The germline gives CDR1 GTSNPN, CDR2 SVGIG (reference sequence). CDR3 DNA sequence: TGTGCCTGGAGTGTAGACCCAGGGTCTGAAGCTTTCTTT. As protein: CAWSVDPGSEAFF.